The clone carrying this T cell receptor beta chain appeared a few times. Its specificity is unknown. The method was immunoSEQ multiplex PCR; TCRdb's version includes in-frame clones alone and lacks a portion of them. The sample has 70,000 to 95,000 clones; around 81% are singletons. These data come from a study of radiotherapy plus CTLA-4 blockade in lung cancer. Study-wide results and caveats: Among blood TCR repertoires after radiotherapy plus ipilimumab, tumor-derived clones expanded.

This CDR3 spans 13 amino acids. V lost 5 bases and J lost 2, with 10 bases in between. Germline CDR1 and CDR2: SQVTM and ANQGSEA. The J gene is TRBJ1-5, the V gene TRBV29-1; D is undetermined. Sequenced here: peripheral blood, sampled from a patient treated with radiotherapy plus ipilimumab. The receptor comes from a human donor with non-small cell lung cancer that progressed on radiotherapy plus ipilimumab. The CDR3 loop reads CSVTDGGNQPQHF. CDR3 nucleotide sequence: TGCAGCGTTACCGACGGGGGCAATCAGCCCCAGCATTTT. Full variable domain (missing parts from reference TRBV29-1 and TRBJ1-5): SAVISQKPSRDICQRGTSLTIQCQVDSQVTMMFWYRQQPGQSLTLIATANQGSEATYESGFVIDKFPISRPNLTFSTLTVSNMSPEDSSIYLCSVTDGGNQPQHFGDGTRLSIL.